A single sample gave rise to the 15 T cell receptor beta chains below, sequenced in a study of blood T cell repertoires in COVID-19. Produced via immunoSEQ multiplex PCR; TCRdb's table is partial and in-frame only. Altogether under 350,000 clones are present, around nine tenths being singletons, with the ten largest covering about 2.7%. Sequenced sample: PBMCs or T cells enriched from blood (not recorded which). These receptors all come from a woman aged 18-29 years who had recovered from COVID-19.

The chain uses TRBV27 and TRBJ1-1; D unclear. V shed 4 bases and J shed 0 bases, with 12 bases lying between them. This CDR3 is built from 15 residues. Germline-derived CDR1 and CDR2 are MNHEY and SMNVEV (reference sequence). The CDR3: CASSSRGVVNTEAFF. The CDR3 nucleotides read TGTGCCAGCAGTTCGCGGGGAGTCGTGAACACTGAAGCTTTCTTT.

This clone was observed a single time. The chain is built from TRBV30 and TRBJ1-3; no clear D. The germline V and J ends were trimmed by 6 bases and 2 bases, with 5 bases remaining between them. CDR1 GTSNPN and CDR2 SVGIG come from the germline V gene (reference sequence). The CDR3 totals 11 residues. The CDR3 region is CACGPGNTIYF. DNA of the CDR3: TGTGCCTGTGGGCCTGGAAACACCATATATTTT.

The chain couples TRBV7-2 to TRBJ1-1, with a tentative D call TRBD1 (6 bases). Trimming cost V 1 base and J 5 bases, with 14 bases left between them. The length of the CDR3 is 15 residues. The germline gives CDR1 SGHTA, CDR2 FQGNSA. CDR3 sequence: CASSLVPTGWTEAFF. The DNA for the CDR3 is TGTGCCAGCAGCTTAGTCCCCACAGGGTGGACTGAAGCTTTCTTT.

This chain connects TRBV2 to TRBJ2-3, with D possibly TRBD2 on 6 matching bases. Germline V gene sequence: CDR1 SNHLY, CDR2 FYNNEI. Trimming stripped 7 bases from V and 9 bases from J, with 11 bases between. This CDR3 has 11 amino acids. CDR3 coding DNA: TGTGCCAGCACGCGCCGGGAGACGCAGTATTTT. Protein: CASTRRETQYF.

V and J are TRBV4-2 and TRBJ2-5; 9 bases align to TRBD2. The V gene end was trimmed by 8 bases and the J gene end by 5 bases; junction bases not matched to a gene: 9. The CDR3 contains 14 residues. CDR1 LGHNA and CDR2 YNFKEQ come from the germline V gene. The CDR3 bases are TGTGCCAGCCAACAGGCGGGAGGGGGCGAGACCCAGTACTTC. The encoded protein is CASQQAGGGETQYF.

The genes are TRBV11-3 and TRBJ2-1, with D possibly being TRBD2 (6 bases). This CDR3 has 14 amino acids. V lost 3 bases and J 5 bases, leaving 11 bases between the germline ends. From germline, CDR1 is SGHNT and CDR2 YENEEA. CDR3 DNA: TGTGCCAGCAGCTTGTGGGACTCTCACAATGAGCAGTTCTTC. The encoded protein is CASSLWDSHNEQFF. Full variable domain (missing parts from reference TRBV11-3 and TRBJ2-1): EAGVVQSPRYKIIEKKQPVAFWCNPISGHNTLYWYLQNLGQGPELLIRYENEEAVDDSQLPKDRFSAERLKGVDSTLKIQPAELGDSAVYLCASSLWDSHNEQFFGPGTRLTVL.

The chain combines TRBV7-9 with TRBJ2-5; TRBD1 agrees at 9 bases. J lost 3 bases, V lost 1 base, and 3 bases had no gene match. CDR1 is SEHNR and CDR2 is FQNEAQ in the germline V gene (reference sequence). The CDR3 is 15 residues long. The CDR3 DNA is TGTGCCAGCAGCTTAGTGGGACAGGGTGAAGAGACCCAGTACTTC. Its protein is CASSLVGQGEETQYF.

This clone was recorded only once. This chain joins TRBV5-1 and TRBJ1-1; the match to TRBD1 covers 7 bases. The germline gives CDR1 SGHRS, CDR2 YFSETQ. The CDR3 length is 13 residues. V lost 0 bases and J lost 9; bases outside the gene matches: 5. CDR3 DNA: TGCGCCAGCAGCTTGGAAAGGGGGCCCCAAGCTTTCTTT. Residues: CASSLERGPQAFF. Complete variable domain (other parts from reference TRBV5-1 and TRBJ1-1): KAGVTQTPRYLIKTRGQQVTLSCSPISGHRSVSWYQQTPGQGLQFLFEYFSETQRNKGNFPGRFSGRQFSNSRSEMNVSTLELGDSALYLCASSLERGPQAFFGQGTRLTVV.

V is TRBV28 and J is TRBJ1-2; D gene uncertain. The V gene's germline CDR1 is MDHEN and CDR2 SYDVKM. V gave up 7 bases and J gave up 0 bases, with 21 bases separating them. The length of the CDR3 is 17 residues. The DNA for the CDR3 is TGTGCCAGCACCACCGGCCCTGCGGGTAAAGCTAACTATGGCTACACCTTC. Its translation: CASTTGPAGKANYGYTF.

The V call is TRBV13, the J call TRBJ2-2, with D possibly matching TRBD1 (5 bases). Trimming took off 5 bases at V and 5 bases at J, with 15 bases between the two ends. CDR1 and CDR2 from the germline V gene are PRHDT and FYEKMQ (reference sequence). The CDR3 is made up of 15 amino acids. Here the CDR3 reads CASSPWRAGTGELFF. In DNA form, the CDR3 reads TGTGCCAGCAGCCCCTGGAGAGCAGGGACCGGGGAGCTGTTTTTT.

The chain is built from TRBV28 and TRBJ2-2; D ambiguous. The CDR3 covers 12 residues. Germline values: CDR1 MDHEN, CDR2 SYDVKM. The V and J ends lost 3 bases and 4 bases respectively, with 3 bases between them. CDR3 region: CASSLSTGELFF. CDR3 DNA: TGTGCCAGCAGTTTGAGCACCGGGGAGCTGTTTTTT. The full variable domain, its missing parts supplied by reference TRBV28 and TRBJ2-2, is DVKVTQSSRYLVKRTGEKVFLECVQDMDHENMFWYRQDPGLGLRLIYFSYDVKMKEKGDIPEGYSVSREKKERFSLILESASTNQTSMYLCASSLSTGELFFGEGSRLTVL.

This chain links TRBV6-8 with TRBJ2-1; TRBD2 matches 7 bases. J lost 9 bases, V lost 6 bases, and 11 bases had no gene match. Germline assignment: CDR1 MNHGY and CDR2 SAAAGT. This CDR3 has 14 amino acids. For the CDR3, the DNA is TGTGCCAGCAGCCCCGATTTTGCTAGCGGTGAGCAGTTCTTC. It translates to CASSPDFASGEQFF.

In this sample, this clone turned up once. The DNA for the CDR3 is TGTGCCAGCTCACCATCGGGGGTACCGAATGAGCAGTTCTTC. Its translation: CASSPSGVPNEQFF. The chain combines TRBV18 with TRBJ2-1; possibly TRBD2 for D (6 bases). The CDR3 contains 14 residues. The germline V and J ends were trimmed by 2 bases and 7 bases, with 12 bases remaining between them. CDR1 is KGHSH and CDR2 is LQKENI in the germline V gene.

This clone was observed a single time. The gene calls are TRBV5-5 and TRBJ2-7; maybe TRBD1 (6 bases). The CDR3 runs 12 residues. Trimming took 4 bases from V and 4 from J, leaving 9 bases between them. Germline values: CDR1 SGHKS, CDR2 YYEKEE (reference sequence). As DNA, the CDR3 is TGTGCCAGCAGCATCACAGGGTACGAGCAGTACTTC. It translates to CASSITGYEQYF.

The chain is built from TRBV2 and TRBJ1-4; TRBD1 agrees at 8 bases. V lost 8 bases and J lost 4; bases outside the gene matches: 3. The CDR3 is 13 residues long. Looked up from germline, CDR1 is SNHLY and CDR2 is FYNNEI. As DNA, the CDR3 is TGTGCCAGCCGGACAGGGTATAATGAAAAACTGTTTTTT. Residues: CASRTGYNEKLFF.